One and the same sample provided the 30 T cell receptor beta chains below, sequenced in a study of blood T cell repertoires in COVID-19. Using immunoSEQ multiplex PCR, the repertoire was profiled, and TCRdb retains in-frame clones only, with some absent. The table lists about 200,000 clones, more than 75% of them singletons. The source material was peripheral blood. The source of these receptors is a man aged 55 to 70 who had recovered from COVID-19.

This rearrangement joins TRBV18 to TRBJ1-1; 7 bases are a match to TRBD1. Unmatched junction bases numbered 16, after V lost 2 bases and J lost 10 bases. The germline V gene encodes CDR1 KGHSH and CDR2 LQKENI. This CDR3 has 16 amino acids. Here the CDR3 reads CASSPLALAETGRAFF. The CDR3 DNA reads TGTGCCAGCTCACCATTGGCCCTTGCAGAGACAGGGAGAGCTTTCTTT.

The chain links TRBV28 to TRBJ2-7, with 9 bases that match TRBD1. Germline lookup yields CDR1 MDHEN and CDR2 SYDVKM. J was trimmed by 5 bases and V by 1 base; bases with no gene match: 3. The CDR3 length is 14 residues. DNA for the CDR3: TGTGCCAGCAGTTTATTGACAGGGGGACACGAGCAGTACTTC. Translation: CASSLLTGGHEQYF.

The chain carries TRBV27 and TRBJ2-7; D is possibly TRBD2 (5 bases). The CDR3 totals 15 residues. Per the germline V gene, CDR1 is MNHEY and CDR2 is SMNVEV (reference sequence). Trimming left V 4 bases short and J 0 bases short, with 13 bases between. CDR3 sequence reads: CASSSASRSSYEQYF. Written as DNA, the CDR3 is TGTGCCAGCAGTTCAGCTAGCCGGAGCTCCTACGAGCAGTACTTC.

This clone was seen only once. The chain carries TRBV9 and TRBJ2-2; 8 nucleotides match TRBD1. The CDR3 consists of 14 residues. Germline lookup yields CDR1 SGDLS and CDR2 YYNGEE. V was pared by 1 base and J by 7 bases, with 3 bases of the junction left unmatched. Here the CDR3 reads CASSVWTGSGELFF. CDR3 nucleotides: TGTGCCAGCAGCGTATGGACAGGGAGCGGGGAGCTGTTTTTT.

The chain recombines TRBV7-9 with TRBJ1-2, with 8 positions matching TRBD1. The CDR3 sequence is 13 residues long. Germline-derived CDR1 and CDR2 are SEHNR and FQNEAQ (reference sequence). V lost 4 bases to trimming and J lost 7 bases; unmatched junction nucleotides: 5. CDR3 in DNA: TGTGCCAGCAGCTCTACAGGGGGTCCTGGCTACACCTTC. Translated, it gives CASSSTGGPGYTF.

This clone was counted ten times or more. This sequence joins TRBV10-1 and TRBJ2-2; TRBD1 matches at 10 bases. The CDR3 loop spans 16 amino acids. V lost 0 bases to trimming and J lost 5 bases; unmatched junction nucleotides: 3. Germline V gene data show CDR1 as WNHNN and CDR2 as SYGVQD (reference sequence). CDR3 sequence: CASSESGDRGTGELFF. The CDR3 DNA reads as TGCGCCAGCAGTGAGTCGGGGGACAGGGGTACCGGGGAGCTGTTTTTT.

The chain couples TRBV9 to TRBJ2-1, with 10 bases matching TRBD2. With 3 bases clipped from V and 6 bases from J, the junction kept 6 bases outside the gene matches. The CDR3 is 15 amino acids. CDR1 and CDR2 (germline): SGDLS, YYNGEE. The CDR3 DNA reads TGTGCCAGCAGCGAGGGACTAGCGTTGGGCAATGAGCAGTTCTTC. It specifies CASSEGLALGNEQFF.

The genes are TRBV4-1 and TRBJ2-1; 11 bases match TRBD2. The germline V gene has CDR1 MGHRA and CDR2 YSYEKL. The ends lost 0 bases at V and 5 bases at J; junction bases unmatched: 9. This CDR3 contains 18 residues. CDR3 loop: CASSQDMGGTSGHNEQFF. CDR3 in DNA: TGCGCCAGCAGCCAAGATATGGGAGGGACTAGCGGACACAATGAGCAGTTCTTC.

This chain uses TRBV5-6 with TRBJ1-2, with 7 nucleotides matching TRBD1. This CDR3 is 13 amino acids long. Per germline, CDR1 SGHDT and CDR2 YYEEEE. The V segment lost 4 bases and the J segment 6 bases; nucleotides outside the gene matches: 6. The CDR3 loop is CASSRRQGDGYTF. Written as DNA, the CDR3 is TGTGCCAGCAGCCGGCGGCAGGGGGATGGCTACACCTTC.

The chain couples TRBV19 to TRBJ1-5; maybe TRBD1 (5 bases). Looked up from germline, CDR1 is LNHDA and CDR2 is SQIVND (reference sequence). The V end lost 5 bases, the J end lost 2 bases, and 13 bases lay between the germline ends. The CDR3 is 15 residues long. The CDR3 reads CASSPDSLRNQPQHF. As DNA, the CDR3 is TGTGCCAGTAGTCCCGACAGTCTCCGCAATCAGCCCCAGCATTTT.

This CDR3 reads CASSLRGGITGELFF. The DNA of the CDR3 is TGTGCCAGCAGCTTGCGAGGGGGAATCACCGGGGAGCTGTTTTTT. The rearrangement links TRBV5-4 to TRBJ2-2; tentatively, D is TRBD1 (6 bases). Germline-derived CDR1 and CDR2 are SGHNT and YYREEE (reference sequence). V was clipped by 1 base and J by 4 bases, with 11 bases between them. This CDR3 has 15 amino acids.

J is TRBJ1-1 and V is TRBV21-1; the table calls TRBD1, which could not be checked here. TRBV21-1 is noted as a pseudogene. The CDR3 is made up of 15 amino acids. The CDR3 DNA sequence: TGTGCCAGCAGCGTTCCCGGGACAGCGAACACTGAAGCTTTCTTT. Translated: CASSVPGTANTEAFF.

The genes are TRBV28 and TRBJ1-5, with a possible D match to TRBD1 (6 bases). From germline, CDR1 is MDHEN and CDR2 SYDVKM. V was clipped by 3 bases and J by 6 bases, with 24 bases between them. The CDR3 contains 18 residues. CDR3 sequence: CASSFPLLAGVSSQPQHF. The CDR3 region has the DNA TGTGCCAGCAGTTTCCCCCTCTTAGCAGGGGTTTCGAGTCAGCCCCAGCATTTT. The entire variable domain, with the rest obtained from reference TRBV28 and TRBJ1-5, is as follows: DVKVTQSSRYLVKRTGEKVFLECVQDMDHENMFWYRQDPGLGLRLIYFSYDVKMKEKGDIPEGYSVSREKKERFSLILESASTNQTSMYLCASSFPLLAGVSSQPQHFGDGTRLSIL.

The chain links TRBV9 to TRBJ2-1; TRBD1 matches 7 bases. CDR1 and CDR2 from the germline V gene are SGDLS and YYNGEE. V lost 0 bases to trimming and J lost 1 base; unmatched junction nucleotides: 10. This CDR3 comprises 18 residues. CDR3 in amino acids: CASSVDPRTGSSYNEQFF. CDR3 nucleotides: TGTGCCAGCAGCGTAGATCCCCGGACAGGTTCTTCCTACAATGAGCAGTTCTTC.

CDR3 in DNA: TGTGCCAGCAGCTTCGGGGGGGCTGGAGATACGCAGTATTTT. Translated, it gives CASSFGGAGDTQYF. The V call is TRBV7-3, the J call TRBJ2-3; 8 nucleotides line up with TRBD2. The germline V gene encodes CDR1 SGHTA and CDR2 FQGTGA. CDR3 length equals 14 residues. Germline trimming cut 3 bases from V and 5 bases from J; bases unmatched to any gene: 4.

V gene TRBV7-2 combines with J gene TRBJ2-7; D may be TRBD2 (6 bases). This CDR3 is built from 14 residues. In germline, CDR1 is SGHTA, CDR2 FQGNSA. The V end was cut by 6 bases, the J end by 2 bases, with 14 bases between. CDR3 residues: CASSPNGGAYEQYF. The CDR3 nucleotides are TGTGCCAGCAGTCCAAACGGCGGGGCCTACGAGCAGTACTTC.

The CDR3 region is CASSYQVENTEAFF. The CDR3 bases are TGTGCCAGCAGTTATCAGGTGGAGAACACTGAAGCTTTCTTT. The chain has TRBV6-2 or TRBV6-3 and TRBJ1-1; D remains ambiguous. Germline CDR1 and CDR2: MNHEY and SVGEGT. V dropped 3 bases and J dropped 1 base, with 9 bases sitting between them. CDR3 length: 14 residues.

The chain joins TRBV11-1 to TRBJ2-1; TRBD2 might be the D (5 bases). CDR1 and CDR2 (germline): SGHAT, FQDESV (reference sequence). This CDR3 is built from 13 residues. V was shortened by 4 bases and J by 6 bases, with 10 bases between the two germline ends. The CDR3 here is CASSSTSGNEQFF. CDR3 DNA: TGTGCCAGCAGCTCCACCAGCGGCAATGAGCAGTTCTTC.

This clone is a singleton in its sample. The J gene is TRBJ2-7, the V gene TRBV9; 9 nucleotides agree with TRBD1. The CDR3 is 15 residues long. Trimming took 4 bases from V and 6 from J; bases not matched to a gene: 11. Germline assignment: CDR1 SGDLS and CDR2 YYNGEE. The CDR3, as DNA: TGTGCCAGCAGCCTTGATACAGGGGGCAGAGGCGAGCAGTACTTC. Translation: CASSLDTGGRGEQYF.

This clone was recorded at least ten times. This chain joins TRBV27 and TRBJ2-1; 10 nucleotides match TRBD2. The CDR3 consists of 14 residues. Germline CDR1 is MNHEY and CDR2 is SMNVEV (reference sequence). V lost 1 base and J lost 12; bases outside the gene matches: 6. The CDR3 spells CASSLFLAGGGQFF. For the CDR3, the DNA is TGTGCCAGCAGTTTATTTTTAGCGGGGGGAGGGCAGTTCTTC.

This sequence joins TRBV5-1 and TRBJ2-1; tentative D call: TRBD2 (5 bases). The CDR3 totals 13 residues. V lost 7 bases to trimming and J lost 6 bases, with 14 bases between them. Per the germline V gene, CDR1 is SGHRS and CDR2 is YFSETQ. DNA of the CDR3: TGCGCCAGCTCACTAGTATCTTTCAATGAGCAGTTCTTC. It yields the protein CASSLVSFNEQFF.

The V and J genes are TRBV29-1 and TRBJ1-1; D is unresolved. Between the trimmed V and J ends, which lost 7 bases and 1 base, there was a span of 25 bases. The CDR3 has 17 amino acids. Germline V gene lookup returns CDR1 SQVTM and CDR2 ANQGSEA. CDR3 nucleotides: TGCAGCGCCGGCGGTGAGGTTAGGAGGGTAGAGAACACTGAAGCTTTCTTT. It yields the protein CSAGGEVRRVENTEAFF.

The CDR3 DNA reads as TGCGCCAGCAGCCCGGGGACAGGCCGCTACGAGCAGTACTTC. It translates to CASSPGTGRYEQYF. The rearrangement uses TRBV5-1 and TRBJ2-7; 8 positions agree with TRBD1. The V gene's germline CDR1 is SGHRS and CDR2 YFSETQ. V was pared by 4 bases and J by 3 bases, with 6 bases of the junction left unmatched. This CDR3 has 14 residues. Supplemented by reference TRBV5-1 and TRBJ2-7, the full variable domain reads KAGVTQTPRYLIKTRGQQVTLSCSPISGHRSVSWYQQTPGQGLQFLFEYFSETQRNKGNFPGRFSGRQFSNSRSEMNVSTLELGDSALYLCASSPGTGRYEQYFGPGTRLTVT.

V and J are TRBV9 and TRBJ1-2, with 10 bases that match TRBD1. Germline loops: CDR1 SGDLS, CDR2 YYNGEE. CDR3 length: 15 amino acids. V shed 3 bases and J 7 bases; nucleotides not matched to a gene: 9. CDR3: CASSAYGQGVGGYTF. In DNA, the CDR3 is TGTGCCAGCAGCGCCTACGGACAGGGGGTTGGTGGCTACACCTTC.

The chain couples TRBV7-2 to TRBJ1-5; 9 bases are shared with TRBD1. The V gene end was trimmed by 1 base and the J gene end by 0 bases; junction bases not matched to a gene: 4. The CDR3 consists of 17 residues. Germline CDR1 and CDR2: SGHTA and FQGNSA. CDR3 DNA sequence: TGTGCCAGCAGCTTAGGACAGGGGGGCACTAGCAATCAGCCCCAGCATTTT. It translates to CASSLGQGGTSNQPQHF.

The chain combines TRBV18 with TRBJ1-2, with a possible D match to TRBD1 (6 bases). Germline V lookup: CDR1 KGHSH, CDR2 LQKENI. The CDR3 totals 15 residues. V lost 3 bases and J lost 0, with 11 bases in between. The CDR3, as DNA: TGTGCCAGCTCACCTAGACAGGACCCTAACTATGGCTACACCTTC. This gives the protein CASSPRQDPNYGYTF.

J is TRBJ2-1 and V is TRBV28, with D perhaps matching TRBD1 (5 bases). Trimming left V 5 bases short and J 2 bases short, with 16 bases between. The CDR3 is 16 residues long. Per the germline V gene, CDR1 is MDHEN and CDR2 is SYDVKM. The CDR3 bases are TGTGCCAGCAGTCCAGGGATGGGGCGAGCCTACAATGAGCAGTTCTTC. Protein sequence: CASSPGMGRAYNEQFF. Complete variable domain (other parts from reference TRBV28 and TRBJ2-1): DVKVTQSSRYLVKRTGEKVFLECVQDMDHENMFWYRQDPGLGLRLIYFSYDVKMKEKGDIPEGYSVSREKKERFSLILESASTNQTSMYLCASSPGMGRAYNEQFFGPGTRLTVL.

This clone was detected only once. This chain uses TRBV19 with TRBJ2-2; 8 nucleotides line up with TRBD1. V lost 6 bases to trimming and J lost 4 bases; unmatched junction nucleotides: 4. The CDR3 loop spans 14 amino acids. Looked up from germline, CDR1 is LNHDA and CDR2 is SQIVND (reference sequence). This chain's CDR3 is CASRLTGGTGELFF. The CDR3 nucleotides are TGTGCCAGTAGGCTAACAGGGGGCACCGGGGAGCTGTTTTTT.

CDR3 bases: TGTGCCAGCAGTTCCGTAGCGGGGGCCTCCTACAATGAGCAGTTCTTC. It codes for CASSSVAGASYNEQFF. The chain joins TRBV6-5 to TRBJ2-1; TRBD2 aligns across 9 bases. The germline gives CDR1 MNHEY, CDR2 SVGAGI. The J segment lost 0 bases and the V segment lost 4 bases, leaving 4 bases of the junction unmatched. This CDR3 has 16 residues.

V usage is TRBV6-6 and J usage is TRBJ2-7, with D tentatively TRBD1 (6 bases). The CDR3 sequence is 12 residues long. Germline values: CDR1 MNHNY, CDR2 SVGAGI (reference sequence). V lost 5 bases to trimming and J lost 6 bases, with 11 bases between them. The CDR3, as DNA: TGTGCCAGCAGTCGAAACAGGGTCGAGCAGTACTTC. This encodes CASSRNRVEQYF.